The 32 T cell receptor beta chains below come from one sample, sequenced in a study of CD8+CD57+ T cells in acquired aplastic anemia. TCR beta VDJ and CDR3 profiling used genomic DNA as template. In TCRdb, the reads were re-called with MiXCR into one record per CDR3 protein. The sample has roughly 170,000 distinct CDR3 sequences; around 60% are singletons. Sequencing used sorted CD4+, CD8+, or CD8+CD57+ T cells (not recorded which) from PBMCs. Source of these receptors: a human donor in good health.

J is TRBJ1-6 and V is TRBV11-2; D is possibly TRBD1 (5 bases). There are 16 residues in the CDR3. Between the trimmed V and J ends, which lost 1 base and 6 bases, there was a span of 13 bases. Germline V gene data show CDR1 as SGHAT and CDR2 as FQNNGV. The CDR3 reads CASSLVPGRTNSPLHF. In DNA form, the CDR3 reads TGTGCCAGCAGCTTAGTTCCGGGGCGCACTAATTCACCCCTCCACTTT.

The chain links TRBV29-1 to TRBJ2-7; TRBD2 aligns across 10 bases. Losses at the gene ends were 3 bases for V and 7 bases for J; bases not matched to a gene: 15. Germline-derived CDR1 and CDR2 are SQVTM and ANQGSEA. The CDR3 consists of 16 residues. CDR3 DNA sequence: TGCAGCGTTGATAAGGGAGTTAGCGGGGGGCTTCGGGAGCAGTACTTC. Translation gives CSVDKGVSGGLREQYF.

This clonotype has just one count. V usage is TRBV9 and J usage is TRBJ2-3; D not certain. Germline-derived CDR1 and CDR2 are SGDLS and YYNGEE. The V and J ends lost 3 bases and 2 bases respectively, with 10 bases between them. There are 14 residues in the CDR3. The CDR3 protein is CASSEESYTDTQYF. CDR3 coding DNA: TGTGCCAGCAGCGAGGAGTCGTACACAGATACGCAGTATTTT.

This clonotype was seen many times. This chain connects TRBV2 to TRBJ2-1, with 11 bases matching TRBD1. Germline values: CDR1 SNHLY, CDR2 FYNNEI. The V segment lost 6 bases and the J segment 5 bases; nucleotides outside the gene matches: 9. CDR3 length: 16 amino acids. The CDR3 DNA sequence: TGTGCCAGCAGGAGAAGGACAGGGGGCTATGACAATGAGCAGTTCTTC. It codes for CASRRRTGGYDNEQFF.

Ten or more counts support this clonotype. The rearrangement uses TRBV7-2 and TRBJ1-1; D is ambiguous. The CDR3 is made up of 14 amino acids. Germline CDR1 SGHTA, CDR2 FQGNSA. V was shortened by 1 base and J by 1 base, with 7 bases between the two germline ends. CDR3 amino acids: CASSLVKANTEAFF. CDR3 nucleotides: TGTGCCAGCAGCTTAGTAAAAGCGAACACTGAAGCTTTCTTT.

The chain is built from TRBV20-1 and TRBJ1-6; weak D call: TRBD1 (6 bases). The CDR3 loop spans 14 amino acids. The germline CDR1 and CDR2 sequences are DFQATT and SNEGSKA (reference sequence). V lost 2 bases, J lost 5 bases, and 10 bases lay in between. CDR3 sequence (DNA): TGCAGTGCTAGACAGGGGACTAATAATTCACCCCTCCACTTT. Translation: CSARQGTNNSPLHF.

As concerns this clonotype: One end of the junction fails to match germline, which may point to a read error. The chain links TRBV15 to TRBJ1-2; TRBD1 is a possible D gene (5 bases). The CDR3 sequence is 14 residues long. CDR1 and CDR2 from the germline V gene are LNHNV and YYDKDF (reference sequence). DNA of the CDR3: TGTGCCAGCAGCTTAGAAGACAGACTCTATGGCTACACCTTC. Its protein product is CASSLEDRLYGYTF.

The V and J genes are TRBV20-1 and TRBJ2-2, with D hard to call. CDR3 length: 9 amino acids. Germline CDR1 and CDR2: DFQATT and SNEGSKA (reference sequence). V was cut by 5 bases and J by 9 bases, with 4 bases left in between. The chain's CDR3 is CSAPRELFF. CDR3 nucleotide sequence: TGCAGTGCTCCGCGGGAGCTGTTTTTT.

This chain uses TRBV24-1 with TRBJ2-3, with TRBD2 matching over 11 bases. Germline V gene sequence: CDR1 KGHDR, CDR2 SFDVKD. J lost 4 bases, V lost 6 bases, and 5 bases had no gene match. The CDR3 consists of 15 residues. This chain's CDR3 is CATSISGGAADTQYF. Here the CDR3 DNA reads TGTGCCACCAGTATTAGCGGGGGGGCGGCAGATACGCAGTATTTT.

The chain couples TRBV7-2 to TRBJ2-7, with D tentatively TRBD2 (6 bases). This CDR3 is 16 amino acids long. The V gene lost 1 base and the J gene lost 3 bases, with 16 bases spanning the gap. Germline CDR1 reads SGHTA; CDR2 reads FQGNSA. The CDR3 reads CASSLDSGGVSYEQYF. DNA for the CDR3: TGTGCCAGCAGCTTAGATTCCGGAGGGGTCAGCTACGAGCAGTACTTC.

This clonotype was observed many times. The rearrangement joins TRBV4-3 to TRBJ2-7; 8 positions match TRBD2. The CDR3 runs to 15 residues. Germline CDR1 reads LGHNA; CDR2 reads YSLEER. V was clipped by 1 base and J by 0 bases; unmatched bases: 2. CDR3 loop: CASSQGSGSSYEQYF. CDR3 nucleotide sequence: TGCGCCAGCAGCCAAGGCAGCGGGAGCTCCTACGAGCAGTACTTC.

This clonotype was observed a single time. The chain uses TRBV5-1 and TRBJ2-7; the D is unclear. The CDR3 spans 15 residues. The ends were cut back, 0 bases at V and 0 bases at J, with 10 bases in the middle. Germline CDR1 is SGHRS and CDR2 is YFSETQ. The CDR3 DNA follows: TGCGCCAGCAGCTTGGACTTGTCGAGCTCCTACGAGCAGTACTTC. Amino acid sequence: CASSLDLSSSYEQYF.

The chain has TRBV2 and TRBJ1-5; TRBD1 is a possible D gene (5 bases). This CDR3 is 13 amino acids long. Germline V CDR1 and CDR2: SNHLY, FYNNEI. Trimming left V 7 bases short and J 7 bases short, with 14 bases between. The CDR3 nucleotides read TGTGCCAGCACCCGGGGGTGGGTGCAGCCCCAGCATTTT. It codes for CASTRGWVQPQHF. The whole variable domain, remainder taken from reference TRBV2 and TRBJ1-5, is EPEVTQTPSHQVTQMGQEVILRCVPISNHLYFYWYRQILGQKVEFLVSFYNNEISEKSEIFDDQFSVERPDGSNFTLKIRSTKLEDSAMYFCASTRGWVQPQHFGDGTRLSIL.

This clonotype has only one observation. The chain is built from TRBV10-3 and TRBJ2-3, with TRBD1 identical over 10 bases. Germline lookup yields CDR1 ENHRY and CDR2 SYGVKD. Trimming took 5 bases from V and 3 from J; bases not matched to a gene: 5. The CDR3 has 15 residues. Here the CDR3 reads CAISKRGQGTDTQYF. The CDR3, as DNA: TGTGCCATCAGTAAAAGGGGACAGGGGACAGATACGCAGTATTTT.

This clonotype was counted at least ten times. The V call is TRBV10-3, the J call TRBJ2-2; the D is unclear. The germline V gene has CDR1 ENHRY and CDR2 SYGVKD. The CDR3 contains 15 residues. V lost 0 bases and J 7 bases, leaving 12 bases between the germline ends. Here the CDR3 DNA reads TGTGCCATCAGTGAGTCGAATATGGCCGTCGGGGAGCTGTTTTTT. This codes for CAISESNMAVGELFF.

V is TRBV15 and J is TRBJ1-5; a weak D match, TRBD1 (5 bases). The germline V gene has CDR1 LNHNV and CDR2 YYDKDF (reference sequence). V lost 3 bases and J 0 bases, leaving 12 bases between the germline ends. The CDR3 length is 16 residues. The CDR3 loop is CATSSLQENSNQPQHF. The CDR3 bases are TGTGCCACCAGCAGCCTACAGGAGAATAGCAATCAGCCCCAGCATTTT.

Many counts were recorded for this clonotype. The J gene is TRBJ2-1, the V gene TRBV5-6; 8 bases are a match to TRBD1. V lost 1 base to trimming and J lost 2 bases; unmatched junction nucleotides: 5. There are 16 residues in the CDR3. The germline V gene has CDR1 SGHDT and CDR2 YYEEEE. The CDR3 DNA reads as TGTGCCAGCAGCTTGTGGCACAGGGGGACCTACAATGAGCAGTTCTTC. Its protein product is CASSLWHRGTYNEQFF.

Many counts were recorded for this clonotype. V is TRBV6-5 and J is TRBJ1-1; D uncertain. Germline CDR1 MNHEY, CDR2 SVGAGI. V was shortened by 4 bases and J by 0 bases, with 6 bases between the two germline ends. CDR3 length: 13 residues. The CDR3 loop reads CASSSSLNTEAFF. The CDR3 nucleotides are TGTGCCAGCAGTTCTAGCCTGAACACTGAAGCTTTCTTT.

The rearrangement links TRBV7-8 to TRBJ2-5; TRBD2 matches at 9 bases. Germline V gene data show CDR1 as SGHVS and CDR2 as FQNEAQ. The CDR3 is 14 residues long. The trim removed 5 bases at V and 4 bases at J, leaving 5 bases unmatched. The CDR3 spells CASSPSGGIETQYF. The CDR3 DNA sequence: TGTGCCAGCAGCCCCAGCGGGGGGATAGAGACCCAGTACTTC. Based on the CDR3 plus reference TRBV7-8 and TRBJ2-5, the full variable domain is GAGVSQSPRYKVAKRGQDVALRCDPISGHVSLFWYQQALGQGPEFLTYFQNEAQLDKSGLPSDRFFAERPEGSVSTLKIQRTQQEDSAVYLCASSPSGGIETQYFGPGTRLLVL.

V and J are TRBV7-9 and TRBJ2-5; D may correspond to TRBD1 or TRBD2 (7 bases each). V was shortened by 5 bases and J by 5 bases, with 18 bases between the two germline ends. CDR1 is SEHNR and CDR2 is FQNEAQ in the germline V gene (reference sequence). The CDR3 contains 15 residues. In DNA form, the CDR3 reads TGTGCCAGCAGCCCGGGCAGGGGGAGGGACGAGACCCAGTACTTC. Translating gives CASSPGRGRDETQYF.

This clonotype appeared a single time. This chain connects TRBV7-9 to TRBJ1-1, with D perhaps matching TRBD1 (5 bases). Trimming took off 6 bases at V and 8 bases at J, with 13 bases between the two ends. This CDR3 is 12 amino acids long. Germline V gene lookup returns CDR1 SEHNR and CDR2 FQNEAQ (reference sequence). The CDR3 region is CASRIGAVEAFF. The CDR3 DNA sequence: TGTGCCAGCAGGATAGGGGCCGTGGAAGCTTTCTTT.

This sequence joins TRBV7-9 and TRBJ2-7; no definite D call. The germline CDR1 and CDR2 sequences are SEHNR and FQNEAQ (reference sequence). The germline V and J ends were trimmed by 1 base and 5 bases, with 12 bases remaining between them. This CDR3 region has 14 residues. DNA for the CDR3: TGTGCCAGCAGCTTAGGTATAAAGGGCCACGAGCAGTACTTC. Translation gives CASSLGIKGHEQYF.

This clonotype was found many times. The rearrangement links TRBV6-5 to TRBJ2-7, with a weak D call TRBD1 (6 bases). This CDR3 is 14 amino acids long. With 3 bases removed from V and 1 base from J, the gap between germline ends came to 10 bases. In germline, CDR1 is MNHEY, CDR2 SVGAGI. In DNA, the CDR3 is TGTGCCAGCAGTTATTCAGGGGATTCCTACGAGCAGTACTTC. It encodes CASSYSGDSYEQYF.

Many counts were recorded for this clonotype. V and J are TRBV5-8 and TRBJ1-2, with 8 bases matching TRBD1. Germline assignment: CDR1 SGHTS and CDR2 YDEGEE. The CDR3 has 15 residues. V shed 4 bases, J shed 4 bases, and the junction held 9 bases outside the gene matches. The CDR3 DNA is TGTGCCAGCAGCACCCGTGGACAGGGAGCCTATGGCTACACCTTC. This sequence encodes CASSTRGQGAYGYTF.

This chain links TRBV7-8 with TRBJ1-1; 11 positions match TRBD1. The CDR3 is made up of 16 amino acids. The V gene end was trimmed by 2 bases and the J gene end by 1 base; junction bases not matched to a gene: 3. Germline CDR1 is SGHVS and CDR2 is FQNEAQ. CDR3 coding DNA: TGTGCCAGCAGCTTACGGGACAGGGGGTCGAACACTGAAGCTTTCTTT. Its translation is CASSLRDRGSNTEAFF.

This clonotype was seen ten or more times. V gene TRBV24-1 combines with J gene TRBJ2-3; D is possibly TRBD2 (6 bases). This CDR3 has 15 residues. Trimming pared 8 bases from V and 4 bases from J, leaving 18 bases between. Germline CDR1 KGHDR, CDR2 SFDVKD. The CDR3 DNA reads TGTGCCACCAAAGACGGGAGTTCGAGTCCAGATACGCAGTATTTT. Protein: CATKDGSSSPDTQYF.

This clonotype was observed once. The chain recombines TRBV7-9 with TRBJ2-5; tentatively, D is TRBD1 or TRBD2 (5 bases each). V was clipped by 5 bases and J by 4 bases, with 20 bases between them. Germline V gene sequence: CDR1 SEHNR, CDR2 FQNEAQ (reference sequence). This CDR3 has 16 amino acids. In DNA, the CDR3 is TGTGCCAGCAGCCTAAAATATCGGGGCGACGGAGAGACCCAGTACTTC. Protein product: CASSLKYRGDGETQYF.

The rearrangement joins TRBV7-2 to TRBJ2-1; 8 positions match TRBD1. Germline V CDR1 and CDR2: SGHTA, FQGNSA. After removal of 5 bases from V and 8 bases from J, the junction contained 14 bases not matched to a gene. The CDR3 covers 16 residues. The CDR3 is CASSPRTGNLFDEQFF. The CDR3 coding sequence is TGTGCCAGCAGCCCACGGACAGGGAATTTGTTCGATGAGCAGTTCTTC.

This clonotype was recorded once. The rearrangement uses TRBV7-3 and TRBJ2-7; unclear D gene. CDR3 length: 11 amino acids. The germline V gene encodes CDR1 SGHTA and CDR2 FQGTGA. V was clipped by 2 bases and J by 9 bases, with 8 bases between them. CDR3 residues: CASSLETWQYF. Here the CDR3 DNA reads TGTGCCAGCAGCTTAGAGACGTGGCAGTACTTC.

V and J are TRBV25-1 and TRBJ1-3; the D is unclear. The CDR3 spans 14 residues. V shed 4 bases and J shed 1 base, with 8 bases lying between them. Germline V CDR1 and CDR2: MGHDK, SYGVNS. The CDR3 loop is CASSVVGSGNTIYF. The DNA for the CDR3 is TGTGCCAGCAGTGTGGTCGGGTCTGGAAACACCATATATTTT.

This clonotype was seen once. V usage is TRBV20-1 and J usage is TRBJ2-3; TRBD2 matches 10 bases. CDR3 length: 14 residues. From germline, CDR1 is DFQATT and CDR2 SNEGSKA (reference sequence). The junction had 5 bases not matched to a gene; V was cut back by 7 bases and J by 1 base. CDR3 in DNA: TGCAGTGGTCACGGGACTAGCGGCACAGATACGCAGTATTTT. Protein sequence: CSGHGTSGTDTQYF.

This rearrangement joins TRBV2 to TRBJ1-1; a possible D gene is TRBD1 (6 bases). In germline, CDR1 is SNHLY, CDR2 FYNNEI. The V end lost 6 bases, the J end lost 4 bases, and 12 bases lay between the germline ends. CDR3 length: 13 amino acids. In nucleotides, the CDR3 is TGTGCCAGCAGCAGGGGCGAGGTCACTGAAGCTTTCTTT. Translated, it gives CASSRGEVTEAFF. The entire variable domain, with the rest obtained from reference TRBV2 and TRBJ1-1, is as follows: EPEVTQTPSHQVTQMGQEVILRCVPISNHLYFYWYRQILGQKVEFLVSFYNNEISEKSEIFDDQFSVERPDGSNFTLKIRSTKLEDSAMYFCASSRGEVTEAFFGQGTRLTVV.